This paragraph reports one T cell receptor beta chain. This entry comes from a study of blood T cell repertoires in COVID-19. Looked up from germline, CDR1 is MGHRA and CDR2 is YSYEKL. After removal of 4 bases from V and 6 bases from J, the junction contained 6 bases not matched to a gene. The CDR3 has 15 amino acids. Profiled with immunoSEQ multiplex PCR; TCRdb holds only in-frame clones, not every one. The sample has approximately 140,000 clones, approximately 84% seen once; the top ten hold 2.2%. Sequencing used peripheral blood. The J gene is TRBJ2-1, the V gene TRBV4-1; 10 bases line up with TRBD2. The receptor was isolated from a man aged 65 to 85 with acute or convalescent COVID-19. The CDR3 sequence: CASSPGLARINEQFF. CDR3 DNA: TGCGCCAGCAGCCCGGGACTAGCGCGGATCAATGAGCAGTTCTTC.